Sequencing of this T cell receptor beta chain was carried out in a study of blood T cell repertoires in COVID-19. Looking at the study overall: The United States, Italy and Spain provided the acute and convalescent COVID-19 samples. Nucleic acid was either cDNA or gDNA, and it came from T cells, B-cell-depleted T cells, or PBMCs.

The authors' processing: It was from reference gene primer amplification that nucleated cell counts were estimated. TCRdb's table, derived via immunoSEQ multiplex PCR, lists solely in-frame clones and lacks some. V and J calls plus clone size are reproduced from that table; the DNA served to infer D and trimming. The sample has some 33,000 clones; roughly 88% are singletons. The germline V gene has CDR1 LNHDA and CDR2 SQIVND (reference sequence). The CDR3 is made up of 14 amino acids. The V gene end was trimmed by 5 bases and the J gene end by 4 bases; junction bases not matched to a gene: 7. V usage is TRBV19 and J usage is TRBJ1-2; 7 nucleotides align to TRBD1. The sequenced sample was peripheral blood. The source of this sequence is a man in his 70s with active or convalescent COVID-19. The CDR3 DNA reads as TGTGCCAGTAGTCCCCGACAGGGATTCTATGGCTACACCTTC. This encodes CASSPRQGFYGYTF.